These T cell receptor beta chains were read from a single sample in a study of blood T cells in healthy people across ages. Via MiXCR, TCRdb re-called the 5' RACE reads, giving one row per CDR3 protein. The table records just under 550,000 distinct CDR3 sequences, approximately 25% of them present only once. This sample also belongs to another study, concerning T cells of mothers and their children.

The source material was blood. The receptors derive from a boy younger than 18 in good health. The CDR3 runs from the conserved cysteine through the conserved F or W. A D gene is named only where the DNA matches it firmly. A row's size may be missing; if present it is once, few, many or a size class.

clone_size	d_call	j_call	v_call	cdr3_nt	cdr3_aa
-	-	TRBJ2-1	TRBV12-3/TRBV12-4	-	CASTFGSGASSYNEQFF
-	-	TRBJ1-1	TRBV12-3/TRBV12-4	TGTGCCAGCAGTCCGAGGGGAGGAGGAGCTTTCTTT	CASSPRGGGAFF
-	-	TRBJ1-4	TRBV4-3	TGCGCCAGCAGCCAAGATTGGGGGTCTAATGAAAAACTGTTTTTT	CASSQDWGSNEKLFF
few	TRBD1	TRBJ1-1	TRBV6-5	TGTGCCAGCAGTTACCTCCTTACAGGGGTAAGAGATGAAGCCTTCTTT	CASSYLLTGVRDEAFF
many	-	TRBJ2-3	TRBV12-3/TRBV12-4	TGTGCCAGCAGTTTACGGTCGGGGTGGGGAGTCACAGATACGCAGTATTTT	CASSLRSGWGVTDTQYF
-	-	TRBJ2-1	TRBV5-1	TGCGCCAGCAGTCACAGCTACTACAATGAGCAGTTCTTC	CASSHSYYNEQFF
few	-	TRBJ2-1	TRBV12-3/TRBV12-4	TGTGCCAGCAGTCAACAGGGTGCGAATGAGCAGTTCTTC	CASSQQGANEQFF
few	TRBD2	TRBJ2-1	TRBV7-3	TGTGCCAGCAGCCAACACCCCGGGACTAGTTCCTTTGAGCAGTTCTTC	CASSQHPGTSSFEQFF
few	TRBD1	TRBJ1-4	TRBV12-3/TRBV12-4	TGTGCCAGCAGTTCCGGACAGGGGGCGAACGAAAAACTGTTTTTT	CASSSGQGANEKLFF
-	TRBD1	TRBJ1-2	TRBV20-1	TGCAGTGCTAGCTTCAGAGGGGACAGCCCTAATTTAGCTAACTATGGCTACACCTTC	CSASFRGDSPNLANYGYTF
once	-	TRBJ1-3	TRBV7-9	TGTGCCAGCAGCACTCTCGGACAGAAAGGAAACACCATATATTTT	CASSTLGQKGNTIYF
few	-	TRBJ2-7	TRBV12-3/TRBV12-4	TGTGCCAGCAGTTTTGGGAGGTCCTACGAGCAGTGCTTC	CASSFGRSYEQCF
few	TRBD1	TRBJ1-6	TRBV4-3	TGCGCCAGCAGCCAAGGGCACGGAGACAGGGTCCCTTATAATAATTCACCCCTCCACTTT	CASSQGHGDRVPYNNSPLHF
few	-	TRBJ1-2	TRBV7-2	TGTGCCAGCAGCTTAGCCCTGGGACAAGTCTTGGGTGGCGGCTACACCTTC	CASSLALGQVLGGGYTF
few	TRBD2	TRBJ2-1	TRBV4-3	TGCGCCAGCAGCCAAGGGCCTAGCGGGGCCGCAGGCAATGAGCAGTTCTTC	CASSQGPSGAAGNEQFF
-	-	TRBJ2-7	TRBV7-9	TGTGCCAGCAGCTCGGCGGGTGCCCCTATCCAGCAGTACTTC	CASSSAGAPIQQYF
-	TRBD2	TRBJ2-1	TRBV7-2	TGTGCCAGCAGCATAGCGGGGGGGTCCTATGAGCAGTTCTTC	CASSIAGGSYEQFF
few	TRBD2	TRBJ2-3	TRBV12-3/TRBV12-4	TGTGCCAGCAGCGACCTCGCGGCTAGCGGGAGGGTAGTGGTAGATGCGCAGTATTTT	CASSDLAASGRVVVDAQYF
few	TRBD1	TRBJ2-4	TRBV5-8	TGTGCCAGCACCCTTAAGGGGGCGAGGGGAGACATTCAGTACTTC	CASTLKGARGDIQYF
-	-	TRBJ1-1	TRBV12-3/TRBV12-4	TGTGCCAGCAGTCGCAGGAATGAAGCTTTCTTT	CASSRRNEAFF
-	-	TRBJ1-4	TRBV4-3	TGCGCCAGCAGCGTCCCGGGTTATAATGAAAAACTGTTTTTT	CASSVPGYNEKLFF
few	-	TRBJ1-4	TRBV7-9	TGTGCCAGCAGCTTACGTCAGGCGGAAAATGAAAAACTGTTTTTT	CASSLRQAENEKLFF
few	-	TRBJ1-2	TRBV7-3	TGTGCCAGCAGCCCTACAGGGCGGGGTGGCTACACCTTC	CASSPTGRGGYTF
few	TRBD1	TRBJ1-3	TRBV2	TGTGCCAGCGGTTGGGACAGGGGAGACACCATATATTTT	CASGWDRGDTIYF
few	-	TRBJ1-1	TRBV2	TGTGCCAGTGAGAAGGGAGGCAGGACTTACTCCAGGGTGGGCACTGAAGCTTTCTTT	CASEKGGRTYSRVGTEAFF
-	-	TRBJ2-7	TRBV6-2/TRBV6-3	TGTGCCAGCGGCCAGGCCTACGAGCAGTACTTC	CASGQAYEQYF
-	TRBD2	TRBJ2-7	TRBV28	TGTGCCAGCAGGGTGGGAGGGTTGGTCTACGAGCAGTACTTC	CASRVGGLVYEQYF
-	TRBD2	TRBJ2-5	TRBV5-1	TGCGCCAGCAGCTGGCCGCGACTAGCGGGAGAATTCGAGACCCAGTACTTC	CASSWPRLAGEFETQYF
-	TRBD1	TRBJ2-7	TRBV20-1	TGCAGTGCTAGTGCCGAATCGGGACAGAACTTCGCCTACGAGCAGTACTTC	CSASAESGQNFAYEQYF
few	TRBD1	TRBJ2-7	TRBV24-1	TGTGCCACCAGTGAGCAAGACCGGGACAGGAGTTCCTACGAGCAGTACTTC	CATSEQDRDRSSYEQYF
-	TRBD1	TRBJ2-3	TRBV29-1	TGCAGCGCCATTGTCAGGGACAGGGGGCCAGATACGCAGTATTTT	CSAIVRDRGPDTQYF
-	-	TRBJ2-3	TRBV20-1	TGCAGTGCTGAGGGGGGCGGACCTAGCACAGATACGCAGTATTTT	CSAEGGGPSTDTQYF
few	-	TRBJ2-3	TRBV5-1	TGCGCCAGCAGCCGGACGGACACAGATACGCAGTATTTT	CASSRTDTDTQYF
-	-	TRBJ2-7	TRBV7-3	TGTGCCAGCAGCTCCGGGACGGTTGACTACGAGCAGTACTTC	CASSSGTVDYEQYF
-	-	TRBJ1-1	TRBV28	TGTGCCAGCAGTTTGCGGGCTTCGAACACTGAAGCTTTCTTT	CASSLRASNTEAFF
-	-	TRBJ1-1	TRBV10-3	TGTGCCATCAGTGCCTCCCAGGGGAACACTGAAGCTTTCTTT	CAISASQGNTEAFF
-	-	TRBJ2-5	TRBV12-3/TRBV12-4	TGTGCCAGCAGCCCCGGATCCTCGGAGACCCAGTACTTC	CASSPGSSETQYF
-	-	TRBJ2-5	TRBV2	TGTGCCAGCAGTGAAGAGGTCATACTGGAGCAGTACTTC	CASSEEVILEQYF
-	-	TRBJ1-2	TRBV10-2	TGCGCCAGCAGTGAGTCCCTGGACTATGGCTACACCTTC	CASSESLDYGYTF
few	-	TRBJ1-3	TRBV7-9	TGTGCCAGCAGCGACCGGGACGGTGGAAACACCATATATTTT	CASSDRDGGNTIYF
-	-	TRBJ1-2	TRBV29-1	TGCAGCGTTGAAAAGGCTTATGGCTACACCTTC	CSVEKAYGYTF
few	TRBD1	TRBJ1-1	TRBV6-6	TGTGCCAGCAGTCGTGGACAGGGGTCTTTCTTT	CASSRGQGSFF
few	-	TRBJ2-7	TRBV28	TGTGCCAGCAGTCGCCCTGGTGAGGTCTACGAGCAGTACTTC	CASSRPGEVYEQYF
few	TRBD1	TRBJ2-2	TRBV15	TGTGCCACCAGCAGAGGAGGGACAGGGAGGACCGGGGAGCTGTTTTTT	CATSRGGTGRTGELFF
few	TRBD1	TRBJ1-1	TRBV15	TGTGCCACCAGCCCGAGGGGGCTACAATCATCTGAAGCTTTCTTT	CATSPRGLQSSEAFF